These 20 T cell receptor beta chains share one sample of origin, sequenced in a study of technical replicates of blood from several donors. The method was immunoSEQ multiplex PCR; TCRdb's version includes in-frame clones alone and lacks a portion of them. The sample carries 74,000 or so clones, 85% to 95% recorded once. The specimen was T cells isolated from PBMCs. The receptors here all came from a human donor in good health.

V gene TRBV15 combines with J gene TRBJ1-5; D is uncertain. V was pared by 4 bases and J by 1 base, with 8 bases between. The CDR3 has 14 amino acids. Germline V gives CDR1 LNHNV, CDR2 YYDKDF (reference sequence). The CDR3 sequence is CATSKPGSNQPQHF. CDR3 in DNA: TGTGCCACCAGCAAACCCGGGAGCAATCAGCCCCAGCATTTT.

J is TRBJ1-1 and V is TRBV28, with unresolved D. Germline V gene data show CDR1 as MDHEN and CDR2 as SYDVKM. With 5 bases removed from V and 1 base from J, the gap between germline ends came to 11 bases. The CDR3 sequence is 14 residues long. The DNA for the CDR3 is TGTGCCAGCAGTCCTACTCGGGAGAACACTGAAGCTTTCTTT. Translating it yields CASSPTRENTEAFF.

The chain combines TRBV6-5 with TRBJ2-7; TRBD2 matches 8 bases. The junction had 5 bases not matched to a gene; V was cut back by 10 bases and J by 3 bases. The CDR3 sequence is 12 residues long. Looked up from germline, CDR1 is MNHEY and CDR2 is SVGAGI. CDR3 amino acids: CATGRVGYEQYF. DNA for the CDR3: TGTGCCACCGGGAGGGTCGGCTACGAGCAGTACTTC.

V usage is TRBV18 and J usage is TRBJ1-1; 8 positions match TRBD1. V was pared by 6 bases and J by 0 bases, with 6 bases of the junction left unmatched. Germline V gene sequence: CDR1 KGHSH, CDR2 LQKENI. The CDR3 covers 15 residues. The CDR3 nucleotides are TGTGCCAGCTCTGGACAGGGAGGCATGAACACTGAAGCTTTCTTT. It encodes CASSGQGGMNTEAFF.

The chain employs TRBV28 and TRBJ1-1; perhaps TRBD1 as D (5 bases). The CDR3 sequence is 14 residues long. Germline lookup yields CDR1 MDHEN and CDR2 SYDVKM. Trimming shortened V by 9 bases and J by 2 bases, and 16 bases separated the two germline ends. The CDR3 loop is CASKQTGVNTEAFF. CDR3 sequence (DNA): TGTGCCAGTAAACAGACGGGGGTTAACACTGAAGCTTTCTTT.

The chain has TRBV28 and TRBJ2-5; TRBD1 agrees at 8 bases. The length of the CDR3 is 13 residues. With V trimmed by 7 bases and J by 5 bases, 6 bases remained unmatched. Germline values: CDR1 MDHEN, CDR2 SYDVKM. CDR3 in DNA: TGTGCCAGCACCAGGGGGCTAGGGGAGACCCAGTACTTC. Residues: CASTRGLGETQYF.

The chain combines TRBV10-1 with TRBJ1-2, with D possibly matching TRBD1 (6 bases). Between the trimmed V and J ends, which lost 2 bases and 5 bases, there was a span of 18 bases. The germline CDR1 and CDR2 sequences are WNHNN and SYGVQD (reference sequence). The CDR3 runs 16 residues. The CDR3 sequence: CASSESTGSSWYGYTF. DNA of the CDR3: TGCGCCAGCAGTGAGAGTACAGGGAGTTCATGGTATGGCTACACCTTC.

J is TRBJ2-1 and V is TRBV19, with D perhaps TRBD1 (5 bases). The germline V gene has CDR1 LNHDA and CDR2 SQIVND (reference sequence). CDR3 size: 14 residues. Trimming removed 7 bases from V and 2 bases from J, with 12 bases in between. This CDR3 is CASNSGSAYNEQFF. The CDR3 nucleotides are TGTGCCAGTAACTCAGGGTCGGCCTACAATGAGCAGTTCTTC.

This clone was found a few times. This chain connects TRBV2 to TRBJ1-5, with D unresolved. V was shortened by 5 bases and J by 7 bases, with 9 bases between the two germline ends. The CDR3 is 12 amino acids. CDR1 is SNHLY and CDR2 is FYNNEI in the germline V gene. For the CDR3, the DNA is TGTGCCAGCAGTCCGGGTTACCAGCCCCAGCATTTT. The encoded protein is CASSPGYQPQHF.

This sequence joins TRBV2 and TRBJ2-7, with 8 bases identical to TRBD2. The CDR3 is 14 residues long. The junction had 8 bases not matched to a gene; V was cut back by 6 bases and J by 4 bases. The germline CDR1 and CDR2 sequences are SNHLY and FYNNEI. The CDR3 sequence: CASRVGLEGYEQYF. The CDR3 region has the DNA TGTGCCAGCAGGGTGGGACTAGAAGGGTACGAGCAGTACTTC.

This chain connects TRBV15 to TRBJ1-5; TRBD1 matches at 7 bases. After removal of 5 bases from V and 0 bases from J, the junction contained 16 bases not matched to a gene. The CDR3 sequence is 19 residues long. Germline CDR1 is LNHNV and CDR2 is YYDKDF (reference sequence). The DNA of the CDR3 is TGTGCCACCAGCGGACTGTGGGACAGCCACCTTTATAGCAATCAGCCCCAGCATTTT. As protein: CATSGLWDSHLYSNQPQHF. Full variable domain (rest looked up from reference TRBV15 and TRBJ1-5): DAMVIQNPRYQVTQFGKPVTLSCSQTLNHNVMYWYQQKSSQAPKLLFHYYDKDFNNEADTPDNFQSRRPNTSFCFLDIRSPGLGDTAMYLCATSGLWDSHLYSNQPQHFGDGTRLSIL.

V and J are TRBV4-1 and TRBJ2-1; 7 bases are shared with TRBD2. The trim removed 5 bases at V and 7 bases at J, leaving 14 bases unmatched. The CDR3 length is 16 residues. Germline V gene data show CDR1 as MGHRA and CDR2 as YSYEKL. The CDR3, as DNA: TGCGCCAGCAGCTGGGGGGGAGTTAAGAGTAAGAATGAGCAGTTCTTC. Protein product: CASSWGGVKSKNEQFF.

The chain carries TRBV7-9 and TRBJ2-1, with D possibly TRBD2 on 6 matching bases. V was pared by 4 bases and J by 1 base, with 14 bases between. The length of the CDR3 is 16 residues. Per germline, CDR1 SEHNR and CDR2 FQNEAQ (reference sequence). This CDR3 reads CASSSSGLSSYNEQFF. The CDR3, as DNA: TGTGCCAGCAGCTCGTCGGGACTGTCTTCCTACAATGAGCAGTTCTTC.

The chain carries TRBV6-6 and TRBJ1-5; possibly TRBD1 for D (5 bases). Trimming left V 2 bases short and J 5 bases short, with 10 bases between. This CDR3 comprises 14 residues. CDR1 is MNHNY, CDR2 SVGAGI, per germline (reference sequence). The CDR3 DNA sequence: TGTGCCAGCAGTTACCCCGACAGACATCAGCCCCAGCATTTT. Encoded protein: CASSYPDRHQPQHF.

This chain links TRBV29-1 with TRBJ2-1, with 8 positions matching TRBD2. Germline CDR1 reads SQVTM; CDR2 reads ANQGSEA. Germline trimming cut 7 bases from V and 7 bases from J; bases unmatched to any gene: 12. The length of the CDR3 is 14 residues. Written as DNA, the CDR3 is TGCAGCGCCCGGGTGGCTAGCGGGCGGAATGAGCAGTTCTTC. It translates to CSARVASGRNEQFF.

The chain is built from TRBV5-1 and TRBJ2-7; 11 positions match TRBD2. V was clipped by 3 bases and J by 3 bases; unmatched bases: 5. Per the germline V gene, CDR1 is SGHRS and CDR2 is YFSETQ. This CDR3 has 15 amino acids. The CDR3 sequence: CASSSTSGSIYEQYF. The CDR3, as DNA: TGCGCCAGCAGCTCTACTAGCGGGAGTATCTACGAGCAGTACTTC.

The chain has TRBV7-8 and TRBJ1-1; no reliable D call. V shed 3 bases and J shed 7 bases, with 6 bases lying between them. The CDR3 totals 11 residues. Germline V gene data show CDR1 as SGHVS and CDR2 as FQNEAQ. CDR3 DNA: TGTGCCAGCAGCTTGGGCATTGAAGCTTTCTTT. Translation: CASSLGIEAFF.

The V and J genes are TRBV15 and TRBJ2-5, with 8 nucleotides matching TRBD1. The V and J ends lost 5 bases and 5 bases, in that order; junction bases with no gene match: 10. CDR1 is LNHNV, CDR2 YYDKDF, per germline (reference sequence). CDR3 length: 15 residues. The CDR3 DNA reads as TGTGCCACCAGCGTACAACGACAGGGGATGGAGACCCAGTACTTC. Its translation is CATSVQRQGMETQYF. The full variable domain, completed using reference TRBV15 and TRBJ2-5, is DAMVIQNPRYQVTQFGKPVTLSCSQTLNHNVMYWYQQKSSQAPKLLFHYYDKDFNNEADTPDNFQSRRPNTSFCFLDIRSPGLGDTAMYLCATSVQRQGMETQYFGPGTRLLVL.

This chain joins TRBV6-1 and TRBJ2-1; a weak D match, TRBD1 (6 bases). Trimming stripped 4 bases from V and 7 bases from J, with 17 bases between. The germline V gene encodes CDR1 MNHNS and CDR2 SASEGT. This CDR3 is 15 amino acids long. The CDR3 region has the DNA TGTGCCAGCAGTGCCTTTCAGGGGTCAATAAATGAGCAGTTCTTC. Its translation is CASSAFQGSINEQFF.

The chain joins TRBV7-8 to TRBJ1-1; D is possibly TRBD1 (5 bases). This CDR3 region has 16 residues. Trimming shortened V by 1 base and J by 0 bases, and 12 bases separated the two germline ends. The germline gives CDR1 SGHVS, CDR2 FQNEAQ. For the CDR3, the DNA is TGTGCCAGCAGCTTAGTAACTGGACATATGAACACTGAAGCTTTCTTT. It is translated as CASSLVTGHMNTEAFF.